One T cell receptor beta chain is described in this entry. Random hexamers served to reverse transcribe roughly 0.45 to 1 ug RNA. TCRdb re-called the immunoSEQ multiplex PCR reads through MiXCR, storing one row per CDR3 protein. The repertoire has under 200,000 distinct CDR3 sequences, 85% to 95% of them found once; the top ten carry about 0.1%. FACS enriched CD8+ TEMRA cells, while bulk CD8+ and CD4+ were negatively isolated. The data stem from a study of CD8 T cells in Susac syndrome. This receptor was obtained from a human donor in good health. Sequenced sample: CD4+ T cells from PBMCs.

CDR3 DNA sequence: TGTGCCAGCACCCCCCGGAACTATGGCTACACCTTC. Translated, it gives CASTPRNYGYTF. The rearrangement uses TRBV28 and TRBJ1-2; D is uncertain. Trimming removed 7 bases from V and 2 bases from J, with 8 bases in between. The CDR3 is made up of 12 amino acids. The germline gives CDR1 MDHEN, CDR2 SYDVKM.